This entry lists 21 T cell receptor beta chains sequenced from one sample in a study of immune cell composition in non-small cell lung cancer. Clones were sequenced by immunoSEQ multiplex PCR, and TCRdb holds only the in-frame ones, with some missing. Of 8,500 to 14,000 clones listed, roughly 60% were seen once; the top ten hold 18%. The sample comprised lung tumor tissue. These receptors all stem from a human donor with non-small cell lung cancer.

CDR3: CASSQEGSAVNEQFF. CDR3 DNA sequence: TGCGCCAGCAGCCAAGAAGGTAGCGCAGTCAATGAGCAGTTCTTC. This sequence joins TRBV4-3 and TRBJ2-1; D possibly corresponds to TRBD2 (5 bases). V was shortened by 0 bases and J by 6 bases, with 12 bases between the two germline ends. Germline V gene data show CDR1 as LGHNA and CDR2 as YSLEER. This CDR3 is 15 amino acids long.

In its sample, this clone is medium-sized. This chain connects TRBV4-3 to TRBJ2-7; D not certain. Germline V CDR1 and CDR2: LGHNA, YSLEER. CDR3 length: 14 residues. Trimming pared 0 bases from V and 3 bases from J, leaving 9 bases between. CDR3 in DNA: TGCGCCAGCAGCCAAGAGGCCAGGAACTACGAGCAGTACTTC. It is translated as CASSQEARNYEQYF.

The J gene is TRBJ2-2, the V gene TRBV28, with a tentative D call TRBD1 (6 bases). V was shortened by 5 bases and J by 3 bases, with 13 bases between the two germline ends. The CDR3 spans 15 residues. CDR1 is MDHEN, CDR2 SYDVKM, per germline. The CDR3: CASSPNRVYTGELFF. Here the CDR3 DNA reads TGTGCCAGCAGTCCCAACAGGGTTTACACCGGGGAGCTGTTTTTT.

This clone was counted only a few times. This chain's CDR3 is CASSLRTGKPYEQYF. The DNA for the CDR3 is TGTGCCAGCAGTTTACGGACAGGGAAACCCTACGAGCAGTACTTC. The chain carries TRBV27 and TRBJ2-7; the match to TRBD1 covers 8 bases. The ends lost 2 bases at V and 2 bases at J; junction bases unmatched: 5. Per germline, CDR1 MNHEY and CDR2 SMNVEV (reference sequence). The CDR3 has 15 amino acids.

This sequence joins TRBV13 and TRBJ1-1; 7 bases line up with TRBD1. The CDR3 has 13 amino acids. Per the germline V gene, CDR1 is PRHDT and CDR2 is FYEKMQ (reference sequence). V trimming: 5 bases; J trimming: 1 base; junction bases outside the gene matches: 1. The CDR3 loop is CASSGDRNTEAFF. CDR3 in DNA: TGTGCCAGCAGCGGGGACAGGAACACTGAAGCTTTCTTT.

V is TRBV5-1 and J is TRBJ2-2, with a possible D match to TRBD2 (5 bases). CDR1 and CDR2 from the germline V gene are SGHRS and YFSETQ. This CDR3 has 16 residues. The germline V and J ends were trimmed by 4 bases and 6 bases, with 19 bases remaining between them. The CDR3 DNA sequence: TGCGCCAGCAGCCCAGACGGTAGAGGGTCAGCCGGGGAGCTGTTTTTT. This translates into CASSPDGRGSAGELFF.

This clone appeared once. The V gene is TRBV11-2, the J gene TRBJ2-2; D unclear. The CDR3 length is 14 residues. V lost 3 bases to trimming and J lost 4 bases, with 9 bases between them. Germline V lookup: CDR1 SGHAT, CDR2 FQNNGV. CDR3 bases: TGTGCCAGCAGCTTGCCACTTCGCACCGGGGAGCTGTTTTTT. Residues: CASSLPLRTGELFF.

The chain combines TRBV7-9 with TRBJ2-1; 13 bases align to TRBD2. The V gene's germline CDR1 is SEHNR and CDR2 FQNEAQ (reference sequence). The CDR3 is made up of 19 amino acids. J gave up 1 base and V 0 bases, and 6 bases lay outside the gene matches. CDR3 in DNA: TGTGCCAGCAGCTTAGCCCTCGGACTAGCGGGAGAATCCTACAATGAGCAGTTCTTC. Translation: CASSLALGLAGESYNEQFF.

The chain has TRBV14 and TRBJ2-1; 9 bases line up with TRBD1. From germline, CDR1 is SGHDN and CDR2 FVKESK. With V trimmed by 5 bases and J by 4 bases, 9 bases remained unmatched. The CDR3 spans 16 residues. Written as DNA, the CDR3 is TGTGCCAGCAGCGGAGGGACAGGGCCCAGTTACAATGAGCAGTTCTTC. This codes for CASSGGTGPSYNEQFF.

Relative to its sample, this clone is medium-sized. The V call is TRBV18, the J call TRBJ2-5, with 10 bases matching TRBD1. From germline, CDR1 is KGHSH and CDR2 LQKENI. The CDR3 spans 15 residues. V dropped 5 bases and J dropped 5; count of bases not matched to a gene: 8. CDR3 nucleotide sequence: TGTGCCAGCTCAGCGCGGGACAGGGGTTTGGAGACCCAGTACTTC. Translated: CASSARDRGLETQYF.

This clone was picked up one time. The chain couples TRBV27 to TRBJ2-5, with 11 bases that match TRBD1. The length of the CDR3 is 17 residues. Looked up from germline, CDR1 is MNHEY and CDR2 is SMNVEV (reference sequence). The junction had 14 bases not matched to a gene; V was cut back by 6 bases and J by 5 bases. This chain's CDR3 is CASSPPRGTGGDETQYF. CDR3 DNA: TGTGCCAGCAGCCCACCCCGAGGGACAGGGGGGGACGAGACCCAGTACTTC.

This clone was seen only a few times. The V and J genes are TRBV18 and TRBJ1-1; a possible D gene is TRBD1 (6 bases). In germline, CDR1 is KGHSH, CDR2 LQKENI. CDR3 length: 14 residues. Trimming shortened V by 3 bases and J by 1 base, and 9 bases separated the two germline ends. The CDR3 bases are TGTGCCAGCTCACCGGGGGCAGGGAACACTGAAGCTTTCTTT. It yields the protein CASSPGAGNTEAFF.

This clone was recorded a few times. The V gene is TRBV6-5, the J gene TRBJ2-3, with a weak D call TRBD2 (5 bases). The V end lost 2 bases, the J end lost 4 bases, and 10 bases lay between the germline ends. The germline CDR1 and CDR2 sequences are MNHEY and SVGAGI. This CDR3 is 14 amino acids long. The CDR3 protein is CASSYASSADTQYF. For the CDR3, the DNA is TGTGCCAGCAGTTACGCTAGCAGCGCAGATACGCAGTATTTT.

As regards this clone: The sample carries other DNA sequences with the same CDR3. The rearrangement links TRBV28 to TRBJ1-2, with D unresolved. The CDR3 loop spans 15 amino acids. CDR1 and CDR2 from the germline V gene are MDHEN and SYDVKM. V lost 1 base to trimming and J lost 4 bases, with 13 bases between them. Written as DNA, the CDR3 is TGTGCCAGCAGTTTATCCGGGGATTTGATCTATGGCTACACCTTC. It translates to CASSLSGDLIYGYTF.

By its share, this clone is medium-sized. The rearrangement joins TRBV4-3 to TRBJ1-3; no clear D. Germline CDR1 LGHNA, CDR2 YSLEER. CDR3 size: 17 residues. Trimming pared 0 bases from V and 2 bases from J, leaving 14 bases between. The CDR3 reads CASSQDYQAGTGNTIYF. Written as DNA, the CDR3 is TGCGCCAGCAGCCAAGATTATCAGGCTGGCACTGGAAACACCATATATTTT.

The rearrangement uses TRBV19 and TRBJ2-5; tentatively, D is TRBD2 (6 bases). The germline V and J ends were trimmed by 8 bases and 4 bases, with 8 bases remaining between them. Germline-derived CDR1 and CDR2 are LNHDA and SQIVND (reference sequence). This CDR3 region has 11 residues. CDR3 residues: CASRGGETQYF. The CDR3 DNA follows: TGTGCCAGTCGGGGAGGAGAGACCCAGTACTTC.

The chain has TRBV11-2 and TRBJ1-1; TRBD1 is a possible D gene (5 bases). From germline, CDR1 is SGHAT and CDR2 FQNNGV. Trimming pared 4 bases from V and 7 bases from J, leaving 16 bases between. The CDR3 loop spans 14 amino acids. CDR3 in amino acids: CASSSDSGLIEAFF. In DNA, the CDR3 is TGTGCCAGCAGCTCAGACTCAGGGTTGATTGAAGCTTTCTTT.

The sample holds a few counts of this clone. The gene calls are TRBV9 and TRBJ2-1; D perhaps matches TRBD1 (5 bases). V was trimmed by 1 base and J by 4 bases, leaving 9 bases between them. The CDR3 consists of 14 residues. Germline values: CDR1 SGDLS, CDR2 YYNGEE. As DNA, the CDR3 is TGTGCCAGCAGCGTATTGCCAGGGTACAATGAGCAGTTCTTC. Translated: CASSVLPGYNEQFF.

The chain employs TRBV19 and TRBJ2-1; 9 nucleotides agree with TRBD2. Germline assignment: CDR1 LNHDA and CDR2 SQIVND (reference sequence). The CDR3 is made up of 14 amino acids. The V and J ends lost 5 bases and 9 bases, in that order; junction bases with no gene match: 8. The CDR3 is CASSPSFSGGEQFF. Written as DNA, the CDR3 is TGTGCCAGTAGTCCTAGCTTTAGCGGGGGTGAGCAGTTCTTC.

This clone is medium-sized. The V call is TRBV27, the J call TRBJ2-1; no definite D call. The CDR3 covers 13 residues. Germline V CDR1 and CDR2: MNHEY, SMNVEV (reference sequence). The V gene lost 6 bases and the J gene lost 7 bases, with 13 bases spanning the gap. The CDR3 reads CASSVSMRNEQFF. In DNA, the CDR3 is TGTGCCAGCAGCGTGTCTATGAGGAATGAGCAGTTCTTC.

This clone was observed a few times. CDR3 coding DNA: TGTGCCAGCAGCGTAGGACAGGGGGGAGCCACTGAAGCTTTCTTT. Translating it yields CASSVGQGGATEAFF. The V call is TRBV9, the J call TRBJ1-1; 9 nucleotides match TRBD1. Losses at the gene ends were 0 bases for V and 4 bases for J; bases not matched to a gene: 4. Looked up from germline, CDR1 is SGDLS and CDR2 is YYNGEE. CDR3 length equals 15 residues.